Sequencing of this TCR beta chain was carried out in a study of CD8 T cells in ankylosing spondylitis. TCRdb re-called the 5' RACE reads with MiXCR, one entry per CDR3 protein. This table holds under 300,000 distinct CDR3 sequences, approximately 11% found once. The sample holds a few counts of this clonotype. This CDR3 has 15 residues. Germline V gene data show CDR1 as SEHNR and CDR2 as FQNEAQ (reference sequence). V lost 2 bases and J 4 bases, leaving 15 bases between the germline ends. This chain joins TRBV7-9 and TRBJ2-7, with unresolved D. Sequenced material: blood, either unsorted or a sorted T cell fraction (not recorded which). The receptor was isolated from a male donor with ankylosing spondylitis or in good health (not recorded which). CDR3 amino acids: CASSLPERGTYEQYF. In DNA, the CDR3 is TGTGCCAGCAGCTTACCCGAGAGAGGAACGTACGAGCAGTACTTC.